Shown below are 24 T cell receptor beta chains from a single sample sequenced in a study of Ad26.COV2.S vaccination and SARS-CoV-2 variants. Here immunoSEQ multiplex PCR was the method, and the copy in TCRdb shows in-frame clones only, minus some. The table shows about 370,000 clones, with about 85% occurring only once. The treatment denotes: about 20 received Ad26.COV2.S at low or high dose, single or two shots; 5 received placebo; per-sample allocation not given. Following the first vaccine or placebo injection, samples were taken on day 63. The sequencing used peripheral blood, collected in a trial of Ad26.COV2.S vaccine versus placebo. The receptors originated from a person aged 18 to 59 who received the Ad26.COV2.S COVID-19 vaccine or a placebo.

V gene TRBV4-1 combines with J gene TRBJ2-7; weak D call: TRBD2 (5 bases). This CDR3 has 13 residues. V was pared by 4 bases and J by 3 bases, with 10 bases between. The germline CDR1 and CDR2 sequences are MGHRA and YSYEKL. The CDR3 DNA reads TGCGCCAGCAGCCTAACCCGGGACTACGAGCAGTACTTC. Encoded protein: CASSLTRDYEQYF.

V is TRBV5-7 and J is TRBJ1-3; D gene ambiguous. Being an ORF, TRBV5-7 has a function that is uncertain. V was cut by 2 bases and J by 2 bases, with 11 bases left in between. This CDR3 contains 15 residues. The CDR3 sequence: CASSFIQRAGNTIYF. DNA for the CDR3: TGTGCCAGCAGCTTCATACAACGGGCTGGAAACACCATATATTTT.

This clone was counted a single time. The chain couples TRBV7-2 to TRBJ2-1; 14 nucleotides align to TRBD2. J gave up 9 bases and V 2 bases, and 6 bases lay outside the gene matches. This CDR3 is 16 amino acids long. Germline V gene lookup returns CDR1 SGHTA and CDR2 FQGNSA. The CDR3 DNA reads TGTGCCAGCAGCTTACGACTAGCGGGGGGGCGATTTGAGCAGTTCTTC. It encodes CASSLRLAGGRFEQFF. Filled out from reference TRBV7-2 and TRBJ2-1, the complete variable domain reads GAGVSQSPSNKVTEKGKDVELRCDPISGHTALYWYRQSLGQGLEFLIYFQGNSAPDKSGLPSDRFSAERTGGSVSTLTIQRTQQEDSAVYLCASSLRLAGGRFEQFFGPGTRLTVL.

The chain carries TRBV6-5 and TRBJ2-5; no clear D gene. CDR3 size: 13 residues. Trimming removed 5 bases from V and 5 bases from J, with 12 bases in between. Germline lookup yields CDR1 MNHEY and CDR2 SVGAGI. This CDR3 is CASSRSGDETQYF. For the CDR3, the DNA is TGTGCCAGCAGTAGAAGTGGAGACGAGACCCAGTACTTC.

The chain links TRBV6-1 to TRBJ2-3, with D perhaps TRBD1 or TRBD2 (5 bases each). V was pared by 1 base and J by 4 bases, with 9 bases between. The CDR3 runs 14 residues. Germline CDR1 and CDR2: MNHNS and SASEGT. CDR3 in DNA: TGTGCCAGCAGTGAAGTGAGGGGATCAGATACGCAGTATTTT. Translated: CASSEVRGSDTQYF.

The rearrangement joins TRBV4-2 to TRBJ2-1; 10 bases are a match to TRBD2. J was trimmed by 0 bases and V by 2 bases; bases with no gene match: 7. Germline V gene lookup returns CDR1 LGHNA and CDR2 YNFKEQ. The CDR3 is made up of 18 amino acids. The CDR3 DNA sequence: TGTGCCAGCAGCCAACCAAGCGGGGGGGCTCCCTCCTACAATGAGCAGTTCTTC. Residues: CASSQPSGGAPSYNEQFF.

The chain carries TRBV4-1 and TRBJ2-7; TRBD1 agrees at 8 bases. The V gene's germline CDR1 is MGHRA and CDR2 YSYEKL. The CDR3 extends over 17 amino acids. With 0 bases clipped from V and 0 bases from J, the junction kept 7 bases outside the gene matches. CDR3 DNA: TGCGCCAGCAGCCAAGATCGCCGACAGGGGTCCTCCTACGAGCAGTACTTC. This translates into CASSQDRRQGSSYEQYF.

The chain is built from TRBV5-5 and TRBJ2-5; a possible D gene is TRBD2 (6 bases). Trimming stripped 4 bases from V and 5 bases from J, with 12 bases between. This CDR3 spans 13 amino acids. From germline, CDR1 is SGHKS and CDR2 YYEKEE (reference sequence). The CDR3 here is CASSVTGRETQYF. DNA for the CDR3: TGTGCCAGCAGCGTGACGGGGAGGGAGACCCAGTACTTC.

The V and J genes are TRBV12-3 or TRBV12-4 and TRBJ2-7; TRBD1 agrees at 7 bases. CDR3 size: 12 residues. The junction had 6 bases not matched to a gene; V was cut back by 8 bases and J by 5 bases. The CDR3 spells CASATGIHEQYF. CDR3 sequence (DNA): TGTGCCAGCGCGACAGGGATCCACGAGCAGTACTTC.

The genes are TRBV6-5 and TRBJ1-2, with 7 bases lining up with TRBD1. CDR3 length: 15 amino acids. The V gene's germline CDR1 is MNHEY and CDR2 SVGAGI. V shed 0 bases, J shed 1 base, and the junction held 2 bases outside the gene matches. CDR3: CASSYSGGDNYGYTF. In DNA form, the CDR3 reads TGTGCCAGCAGTTACTCAGGGGGCGATAACTATGGCTACACCTTC.

The chain recombines TRBV7-8 with TRBJ1-1; D not resolved. The ends were cut back, 4 bases at V and 7 bases at J, with 19 bases in the middle. The CDR3 contains 15 residues. Germline V gives CDR1 SGHVS, CDR2 FQNEAQ. Here the CDR3 reads CASSSPWGSTSEAFF. For the CDR3, the DNA is TGTGCCAGCAGCTCCCCTTGGGGAAGCACGAGTGAAGCTTTCTTT.

Regarding this clone: The junction and the germline gene differ at one end; a read error may be behind it. This chain joins TRBV4-1 and TRBJ2-1, with D hard to call. Germline V gene lookup returns CDR1 MGHRA and CDR2 YSYEKL. This CDR3 contains 14 residues. DNA for the CDR3: TGCGCCAGCAGCCAAGGTAGAGAACGGAATGGGCAGTTCTTC. Its translation: CASSQGRERNGQFF.

The chain joins TRBV9 to TRBJ1-2; 8 nucleotides agree with TRBD1. This CDR3 contains 14 residues. CDR1 and CDR2 from the germline V gene are SGDLS and YYNGEE. With 4 bases clipped from V and 4 bases from J, the junction kept 6 bases outside the gene matches. CDR3 sequence reads: CASSPTGVRYGYTF. The CDR3, as DNA: TGTGCCAGCAGCCCGACAGGGGTGCGCTATGGCTACACCTTC.

The J gene is TRBJ2-5, the V gene TRBV11-2; the D is unclear. The V end lost 2 bases, the J end lost 0 bases, and 1 base lay between the germline ends. The CDR3 has 12 amino acids. Per the germline V gene, CDR1 is SGHAT and CDR2 is FQNNGV. The CDR3 DNA is TGTGCCAGCAGCTTACACCAAGAGACCCAGTACTTC. This codes for CASSLHQETQYF.

The V gene is TRBV7-2, the J gene TRBJ2-1; D assignment may be TRBD1 or TRBD2 (6 bases each). The V gene's germline CDR1 is SGHTA and CDR2 FQGNSA. The V gene lost 5 bases and the J gene lost 9 bases, with 20 bases spanning the gap. The CDR3 is made up of 15 amino acids. The CDR3 nucleotides are TGTGCCAGCAGCCCCGGGCAGGGGAGGTCGAGTGAGCAGTTCTTC. It is translated as CASSPGQGRSSEQFF.

The CDR3 spells CASSQANSNSPLHF. DNA of the CDR3: TGTGCCAGCAGCCAAGCTAATTCGAATTCACCCCTCCACTTT. The rearrangement uses TRBV3-1 (or the pseudogene TRBV3-2) and TRBJ1-6, with D unresolved. This CDR3 comprises 14 residues. Germline V CDR1 and CDR2: LGHDT, YNNKEL (reference sequence). V was clipped by 1 base and J by 7 bases, with 8 bases between them.

V usage is TRBV6-4 and J usage is TRBJ1-5; 9 bases map to TRBD1. The V segment lost 6 bases and the J segment 5 bases; nucleotides outside the gene matches: 2. From germline, CDR1 is MRHNA and CDR2 SNTAGT. This CDR3 has 13 residues. DNA for the CDR3: TGTGCCAGCAGCAGGGACAGGGATCAGCCCCAGCATTTT. Its translation: CASSRDRDQPQHF.

The V gene is TRBV2, the J gene TRBJ1-2; 7 positions agree with TRBD1. V gave up 7 bases and J gave up 6 bases; unmatched junction bases: 11. Looked up from germline, CDR1 is SNHLY and CDR2 is FYNNEI. The CDR3 runs to 14 residues. The CDR3 here is CASTDTDRANGYTF. CDR3 nucleotides: TGTGCCAGCACGGATACCGACAGGGCGAATGGCTACACCTTC.

This clone was seen only once. The junction does not match germline at one end; this may be a read error. This chain links TRBV20-1 with TRBJ2-1, with D tentatively TRBD2 (5 bases). Germline CDR1 is DFQATT and CDR2 is SNEGSKA (reference sequence). This CDR3 has 10 amino acids. CDR3 DNA sequence: TGCAGTGCTAGAGTGGGGAGCGTAATCTTC. Its translation is CSARVGSVIF.

The genes are TRBV18 and TRBJ2-3; 12 bases fit TRBD2. CDR3 length: 15 residues. The germline gives CDR1 KGHSH, CDR2 LQKENI. Unmatched junction bases numbered 5, after V lost 8 bases and J lost 2 bases. The CDR3 region is CASQTSGGLTDTQYF. CDR3 DNA sequence: TGTGCCAGCCAGACTAGCGGGGGCCTCACAGATACGCAGTATTTT.

This chain links TRBV27 with TRBJ2-2, with D tentatively TRBD1 or TRBD2 (6 bases each). With 6 bases removed from V and 2 bases from J, the gap between germline ends came to 16 bases. The CDR3 is 16 residues long. Per the germline V gene, CDR1 is MNHEY and CDR2 is SMNVEV (reference sequence). The DNA of the CDR3 is TGTGCCAGCAGCCTAGGGGGGAGCACCAACACCGGGGAGCTGTTTTTT. This gives the protein CASSLGGSTNTGELFF.

V is TRBV6-1 and J is TRBJ1-5; no clear D gene. The CDR3 has 14 residues. Germline lookup yields CDR1 MNHNS and CDR2 SASEGT. The V and J ends lost 2 bases and 3 bases respectively, with 8 bases between them. CDR3 region: CASSERGANQPQHF. CDR3 coding DNA: TGTGCCAGCAGTGAACGGGGAGCCAATCAGCCCCAGCATTTT.

This clone was observed a handful of times. V gene TRBV3-1 (or the pseudogene TRBV3-2) combines with J gene TRBJ2-7, with D unresolved. Trimming removed 1 base from V and 0 bases from J, with 7 bases in between. CDR3 length: 14 amino acids. Germline CDR1 LGHDT, CDR2 YNNKEL (reference sequence). The CDR3 region has the DNA TGTGCCAGCAGCCAAGTCCTGAGCTCCTACGAGCAGTACTTC. This codes for CASSQVLSSYEQYF.

The chain uses TRBV6-5 and TRBJ1-6, with D uncertain. Germline CDR1 and CDR2: MNHEY and SVGAGI. This CDR3 region has 14 residues. The V end was cut by 8 bases, the J end by 6 bases, with 14 bases between. The CDR3 DNA is TGTGCCAGCTGCCGCGGGCAAATTAATTCACCCCTCCACTTT. Translation: CASCRGQINSPLHF.